These T cell receptor beta chains were read from a single sample in a study of PD-L1 blockade in urothelial cancer. Data came from immunoSEQ multiplex PCR; TCRdb stores just in-frame clones and leaves some out. The sample carries approximately 40,000 clones, about 86% recorded once. The specimen comprised PBMCs, sampled around atezolizumab (anti-PD-L1) treatment. These receptors came from a man between 60 and 70 years old with urothelial cancer. The CDR3 runs from the conserved cysteine through the conserved F or W. The D gene is left open where the match is weak. For some rows the clone size is stated as once, few or many, or as a class when expanded; others skip it.

v_call	d_call	j_call	clone_size	cdr3_aa	cdr3_nt
TRBV14	TRBD1	TRBJ2-7	-	CASSYPTGDEQYF	TGTGCCAGCAGCTATCCTACAGGGGACGAGCAGTACTTC
TRBV5-1	-	TRBJ2-7	once	CASSLTDRPYEQYF	TGCGCCAGCAGCTTGACTGACAGGCCGTACGAGCAGTACTTC
TRBV5-1	-	TRBJ1-4	-	CASSFFTANEKLFF	TGCGCCAGCAGCTTCTTCACGGCTAATGAAAAACTGTTTTTT
TRBV9	TRBD1	TRBJ1-1	-	CASSVATGVTEAFF	TGTGCCAGCAGCGTAGCCACAGGGGTTACTGAAGCTTTCTTT
TRBV5-4	TRBD1	TRBJ1-6	few	CASSSFDRGNSPLHF	TGTGCCAGCAGTTCGTTTGACAGGGGTAATTCACCCCTCCACTTT
TRBV7-8	TRBD1	TRBJ1-5	-	CASLPDRGYQPQHF	TGTGCCAGCCTCCCGGACAGGGGCTATCAGCCCCAGCATTTT
TRBV6-4	TRBD1	TRBJ1-1	-	CASSSGTGGFTEAFF	TGTGCCAGCAGTTCCGGGACAGGGGGCTTCACTGAAGCTTTCTTT
TRBV29-1	TRBD1	TRBJ1-1	-	CSVEGTQGARTEAFF	TGCAGCGTTGAAGGGACTCAGGGGGCGAGGACTGAAGCTTTCTTT
TRBV10-3	-	TRBJ1-2	-	CATDNPQTSRGYTF	TGTGCCACCGACAACCCACAGACCTCTCGTGGCTACACCTTC
TRBV7-8	TRBD1	TRBJ1-1	once	CASSLRTGQVNTEAFF	TGTGCCAGCAGCTTACGTACGGGACAGGTGAACACTGAAGCTTTCTTT
TRBV29-1	TRBD1	TRBJ2-2	-	CSALDRANTGELFF	TGCAGCGCTCTGGACAGGGCGAACACCGGGGAGCTGTTTTTT
TRBV7-6	TRBD2	TRBJ2-1	-	CASSLEPGLAGPSSYNEQFF	TGTGCCAGCAGCTTAGAACCGGGACTAGCGGGCCCTAGCTCCTACAATGAGCAGTTCTTC
TRBV5-1	TRBD1	TRBJ1-1	-	CASRPTGGSSQAFF	TGCGCCAGCAGGCCGACAGGGGGCTCTTCTCAAGCTTTCTTT
TRBV5-1	-	TRBJ1-1	-	CASREGEGEAFF	TGCGCCAGCAGGGAGGGCGAAGGTGAAGCTTTCTTT
TRBV5-1	-	TRBJ2-6	-	CASSLDGLAGANVLTF	TGCGCCAGCAGCTTGGATGGTCTAGCTGGGGCCAACGTCCTGACTTTC
TRBV7-8	TRBD1	TRBJ1-3	-	CASSLLGQGVSGNTIYF	TGTGCCAGCAGCTTATTGGGGCAGGGGGTCTCTGGAAACACCATATATTTT
TRBV6-5	-	TRBJ1-1	-	CASSYSSTPGWTEAFF	TGTGCCAGCAGTTACTCGAGTACCCCCGGTTGGACTGAAGCTTTCTTT
TRBV2	TRBD1	TRBJ2-2	-	CASSGDRGAGGELFF	TGTGCCAGCAGTGGGGACAGAGGGGCAGGCGGGGAGCTGTTTTTT
TRBV7-8	-	TRBJ1-1	-	CASSMGGNTEAFF	TGTGCCAGCAGCATGGGAGGGAACACTGAAGCTTTCTTT
TRBV19	-	TRBJ2-2	-	CATGGILTGELFF	TGTGCCACCGGGGGTATATTGACCGGGGAGCTGTTTTTT
TRBV6-1	-	TRBJ2-5	-	CASILGAWMYF	TGTGCCAGCATACTTGGGGCCTGGATGTACTTC
TRBV5-6	TRBD1	TRBJ2-1	once	CASSLGTGAPNEQFF	TGTGCCAGCAGCTTGGGGACAGGGGCCCCCAATGAGCAGTTCTTC
TRBV11-2	TRBD1	TRBJ2-4	-	CASSPPGGATKNIQYF	TGTGCCAGCAGCCCTCCAGGGGGCGCAACCAAAAACATTCAGTACTTC
TRBV9	-	TRBJ1-2	-	CASSPRRENYGYTF	TGTGCCAGCAGCCCCCGTCGGGAGAACTATGGCTACACCTTC
TRBV11-2	-	TRBJ1-1	-	CASSLDRVGGREAFF	TGTGCCAGCAGCTTAGATCGGGTTGGAGGGAGAGAAGCTTTCTTT
TRBV18	-	TRBJ1-2	-	CASSPTAGIGYTF	TGTGCCAGCTCACCCACTGCGGGGATCGGCTACACCTTC
TRBV10-3	TRBD1	TRBJ1-2	-	CAISADRGRGGYTF	TGTGCCATCAGTGCGGACAGGGGGCGTGGTGGCTACACCTTC
TRBV27	TRBD1	TRBJ1-1	-	CASSSPGQGATEAFF	TGTGCCAGCAGTTCCCCCGGACAGGGGGCCACTGAAGCTTTCTTT
TRBV7-3	-	TRBJ2-4	-	CASTKGGTGKLAKNIQYF	TGTGCCAGCACCAAAGGGGGTACAGGAAAATTAGCCAAAAACATTCAGTACTTC
TRBV5-6	TRBD1	TRBJ1-2	-	CASSLGDRGQAYGYTF	TGTGCCAGCAGCTTGGGGGACAGGGGGCAAGCATATGGCTACACCTTC
TRBV5-1	TRBD2	TRBJ2-3	-	CASDSGSPGDTQYF	TGCGCCAGCGACAGCGGGAGCCCGGGAGATACGCAGTATTTT
TRBV27	TRBD2	TRBJ2-5	-	CASSFSGSLETQYF	TGTGCCAGCAGTTTTAGCGGGAGCTTAGAGACCCAGTACTTC